The sequence of this TCR beta chain was determined in a study of blood T cell repertoires in COVID-19 (dated by TCRdb to the early 2020s). The study in broad terms: The collaborator samples originated in the United States, Italy and Spain and spanned the acute and convalescent phases of COVID-19. The prospective study material was composed of cDNA or gDNA derived from T cells, B-cell-depleted T cells, or PBMCs. Subjects who had been exposed to COVID-19, were actively infected with it, or had recovered from it provided the deeply sampled blood TCRbeta repertoires that made up the dataset. The repertoires were released in a freely available public database meant as a resource for research on the immune response to SARS-CoV-2. The samples were drawn from two sources: the first 160 participants of the ongoing ImmuneRACE study, and about 1,300 subjects contributed by 6 global collaborators. A de-identified subject ID, COVID-19 status, age in years and sex were almost always included in the sample metadata. Where available, HLA class I and class II types were taken from metadata supplied by the sample provider and were not determined by assay-based typing. Study-wide conclusions, independent of this receptor: Clinical and demographic metadata were provided uncurated, with the amount varying by source and participant.

V is cut by 2 bases and J by 4 bases, and the space between the germline ends is 5 bases. CDR1 and CDR2 were assigned from the germline V gene as KGHDR and SFDVKD. The CDR3 numbers 13 residues from cysteine through phenylalanine. Only CDR3 DNA is held: 39 bases, read in frame from base 1. In the case of this clone: Its antigen is currently not known. The record has no base qualities; no much larger clone is one base away.

TCRbeta CDR3 regions were amplified from genomic DNA using the immunoSEQ Assay, a bias-controlled multiplex PCR. On the authors' methods: Within the assay, amplification of reference gene primers was used to estimate how many nucleated cells each sample contained. To quantify the absolute abundance of each unique TCRbeta CDR3 rearrangement, sequence reads were collapsed and filtered. For each sample, productive Simpson clonality was calculated as the square root of Simpson's diversity index across productive rearrangements. TCRdb retrieved this table from immuneACCESS and kept in-frame rearrangements only. Not all clones are present; in checked studies, unresolved V genes account for under half, and no reason is known for the remainder. V and J calls plus clone size are reproduced from that table; the DNA served to infer D and trimming. Within this sample are about 260,000 clones, with around nine tenths of them counted one time only. The top ten clones comprise around 8.8% of the sample.

Collaborating institutions collected whole blood in K2EDTA tubes following their own protocols. For TCRbeta analysis, collaborators shipped samples as frozen whole blood, isolated PBMCs, or DNA extracted from either of those sample types. The sequencing input was peripheral blood. The receptor chain draws on TRBV24-1 and TRBJ2-1; possibly the D gene is TRBD1, per 5 matching bases. This clonotype was sampled from a man aged 35 to 55 with active or convalescent COVID-19. The nucleotides read TGTGCCACCAGTGATTACAGGTACAATGAGCAGTTCTTC. Translated, this is CATSDYRYNEQFF.